Each of the 22 T cell receptor beta chains below was sequenced from the same sample in a study of cytomegalovirus exposure and HLA in healthy donors. Amplification used 60 Vbeta primers and 13 Jbeta primers. Method: immunoSEQ multiplex PCR; TCRdb's copy keeps in-frame clones and lacks some. The sample lists 150,000 or so clones, roughly 80% occurring once. The sequenced material came from PBMCs. The receptors were gathered from a man aged 25-45 years in good health and CMV-seropositive.

J is TRBJ1-4 and V is TRBV6-6, with a weak D call TRBD1 (6 bases). The germline V and J ends were trimmed by 6 bases and 8 bases, with 16 bases remaining between them. Germline CDR1 and CDR2: MNHNY and SVGAGI (reference sequence). The CDR3 spans 14 residues. The CDR3 loop is CASSLRDTDEKLFF. The CDR3 DNA follows: TGTGCCAGCAGCCTCCGGGACACGGACGAAAAACTGTTTTTT.

CDR3 residues: CASSPRLGSSYNEQFF. CDR3 DNA: TGTGCCAGCAGCCCCCGACTCGGAAGCTCCTACAATGAGCAGTTCTTC. This chain uses TRBV7-6 with TRBJ2-1; D gene uncertain. V was cut by 5 bases and J by 0 bases, with 14 bases left in between. CDR3 length: 16 amino acids. The germline CDR1 and CDR2 sequences are SGHVS and FNYEAQ.

This clone was recorded a few times. The chain uses TRBV6-5 and TRBJ1-2; 8 bases fit TRBD1. V lost 0 bases to trimming and J lost 7 bases; unmatched junction nucleotides: 4. This CDR3 is 14 amino acids long. Germline V lookup: CDR1 MNHEY, CDR2 SVGAGI. This CDR3 reads CASSYSLTGGGYTF. CDR3 nucleotides: TGTGCCAGCAGTTACTCGCTTACAGGGGGTGGCTACACCTTC.

The chain recombines TRBV6-4 with TRBJ2-7, with D maybe TRBD2 (5 bases). V shed 7 bases and J shed 0 bases, with 13 bases lying between them. This CDR3 region has 14 residues. Germline assignment: CDR1 MRHNA and CDR2 SNTAGT. The CDR3 DNA reads as TGTGCCAGCAAGGTGGACTCGAGCTCCTACGAGCAGTACTTC. Translated, it gives CASKVDSSSYEQYF.

CDR3 sequence: CASREQGAGEKLFF. CDR3 nucleotide sequence: TGTGCCAGCAGGGAACAGGGGGCGGGGGAAAAACTGTTTTTT. This chain connects TRBV2 to TRBJ1-4, with 9 bases matching TRBD1. Germline trimming cut 6 bases from V and 8 bases from J; bases unmatched to any gene: 7. From germline, CDR1 is SNHLY and CDR2 FYNNEI. The CDR3 length is 14 residues.

This clone showed up just once. The J gene is TRBJ2-3, the V gene TRBV19; 8 bases map to TRBD2. The CDR3 covers 16 residues. The V gene end was trimmed by 4 bases and the J gene end by 5 bases; junction bases not matched to a gene: 11. Germline CDR1 reads LNHDA; CDR2 reads SQIVND (reference sequence). The CDR3 nucleotides read TGTGCCAGTAGTAGGGGGTTAACGGGAGGGAAAGATACGCAGTATTTT. This translates into CASSRGLTGGKDTQYF.

This clone is a singleton in its sample. This chain links TRBV11-3 with TRBJ2-7, with 7 bases lining up with TRBD1. Germline CDR1 is SGHNT and CDR2 is YENEEA. V shed 4 bases and J 6 bases; nucleotides not matched to a gene: 0. The CDR3 loop spans 11 amino acids. The CDR3 is CASSSGGEQYF. CDR3 sequence (DNA): TGTGCCAGCAGCTCAGGGGGCGAGCAGTACTTC.

The chain recombines TRBV30 with TRBJ1-1; D is unclear. CDR1 is GTSNPN and CDR2 is SVGIG in the germline V gene (reference sequence). Between the trimmed V and J ends, which lost 1 base and 7 bases, there was a span of 7 bases. This CDR3 is 11 amino acids long. CDR3 sequence reads: CAWSESGEAFF. The CDR3 DNA sequence: TGTGCCTGGAGTGAATCAGGTGAAGCTTTCTTT. The full variable domain, with the rest looked up from reference TRBV30 and TRBJ1-1, is SQTIHQWPATLVQPVGSPLSLECTVEGTSNPNLYWYRQAAGRGLQLLFYSVGIGQISSEVPQNLSASRPQDRQFILSSKKLLLSDSGFYLCAWSESGEAFFGQGTRLTVV.

CDR3 bases: TGTGCCAGCAGCTTTGGCACGGGGGGAGTCTATGGCTACACCTTC. Residues: CASSFGTGGVYGYTF. The V call is TRBV7-2, the J call TRBJ1-2; D may be TRBD1 (5 bases). This CDR3 has 15 amino acids. Trimming shortened V by 3 bases and J by 4 bases, and 15 bases separated the two germline ends. Germline loops: CDR1 SGHTA, CDR2 FQGNSA.

V gene TRBV10-1 combines with J gene TRBJ1-2; D gene unclear. Trimming cost V 7 bases and J 6 bases, with 12 bases left between them. Germline V gives CDR1 WNHNN, CDR2 SYGVQD (reference sequence). The CDR3 totals 12 residues. The CDR3 bases are TGCGCCAGCACCGACGGAGGTAATGGCTACACCTTC. Translation gives CASTDGGNGYTF.

The chain employs TRBV4-2 and TRBJ1-1; a possible D gene is TRBD1 (5 bases). V shed 8 bases and J shed 1 base, with 17 bases lying between them. The germline V gene has CDR1 LGHNA and CDR2 YNFKEQ. This CDR3 contains 15 residues. In nucleotides, the CDR3 is TGTGCCAGCGGCTCTCTACCGGGGGGGAACACTGAAGCTTTCTTT. Translating gives CASGSLPGGNTEAFF.

This clone was found a few times. V and J are TRBV28 and TRBJ2-2, with TRBD2 identical over 8 bases. Trimming cost V 6 bases and J 5 bases; bases outside gene matches: 11. The CDR3 runs 16 residues. Germline V gene data show CDR1 as MDHEN and CDR2 as SYDVKM. This CDR3 is CASRKRGTRVTGELFF. CDR3 coding DNA: TGTGCCAGCAGGAAACGCGGGACTAGAGTGACCGGGGAGCTGTTTTTT.

The CDR3 sequence is CATLTNRGDGSHYEQYF. For the CDR3, the DNA is TGTGCCACCCTCACGAACCGGGGGGACGGGTCTCACTACGAGCAGTACTTC. The chain recombines TRBV15 with TRBJ2-7; 7 bases map to TRBD2. Trimming at V came to 8 bases and at J to 3 bases, leaving 19 bases not matched to a gene. The CDR3 extends over 17 amino acids. Looked up from germline, CDR1 is LNHNV and CDR2 is YYDKDF (reference sequence).

This clone has a handful of counts. The V and J genes are TRBV5-5 and TRBJ1-5; no reliable D call. Trimming cost V 3 bases and J 6 bases, with 16 bases left between them. Per germline, CDR1 SGHKS and CDR2 YYEKEE (reference sequence). The CDR3 length is 15 residues. CDR3 DNA: TGTGCCAGCAGCTGGGAAGTTACGGGGTTTCAGCCCCAGCATTTT. Translating it yields CASSWEVTGFQPQHF.

This clone was observed a handful of times. J is TRBJ2-3 and V is TRBV11-3; 10 bases line up with TRBD2. The CDR3 extends over 20 amino acids. V was clipped by 1 base and J by 6 bases; unmatched bases: 19. Germline CDR1 reads SGHNT; CDR2 reads YENEEA. The DNA of the CDR3 is TGTGCCAGCAGCTTAGGGAACAAGCGGGGGGGCGTCTCTTATTTGGATACGCAGTATTTT. Amino acids: CASSLGNKRGGVSYLDTQYF. Full variable domain (rest looked up from reference TRBV11-3 and TRBJ2-3): EAGVVQSPRYKIIEKKQPVAFWCNPISGHNTLYWYLQNLGQGPELLIRYENEEAVDDSQLPKDRFSAERLKGVDSTLKIQPAELGDSAVYLCASSLGNKRGGVSYLDTQYFGPGTRLTVL.

This clone was seen just once. The V and J genes are TRBV6-5 and TRBJ1-2; no clear D. The CDR3 contains 13 residues. V lost 6 bases and J 4 bases, leaving 12 bases between the germline ends. Germline V lookup: CDR1 MNHEY, CDR2 SVGAGI. CDR3 nucleotides: TGTGCCAGCAGGGCCGACAAGTTCTATGGCTACACCTTC. Its protein product is CASRADKFYGYTF.

The CDR3 nucleotides read TGTGCCACCAGCAGAGGTGGGGGGACGGCCAATTACAATGAGCAGTTCTTC. This codes for CATSRGGGTANYNEQFF. This chain links TRBV15 with TRBJ2-1, with a tentative D call TRBD2 (6 bases). V gave up 1 base and J gave up 4 bases, with 17 bases separating them. The germline V gene encodes CDR1 LNHNV and CDR2 YYDKDF (reference sequence). CDR3 size: 17 residues.

This chain joins TRBV6-4 and TRBJ2-1, with TRBD2 matching over 9 bases. The junction had 5 bases not matched to a gene; V was cut back by 5 bases and J by 6 bases. There are 14 residues in the CDR3. Germline values: CDR1 MRHNA, CDR2 SNTAGT. CDR3 bases: TGTGCCAGCAGTAGTACTAGCGGGTTCAATGAGCAGTTCTTC. Translated, it gives CASSSTSGFNEQFF.

This clone was observed a handful of times. This chain uses TRBV5-1 with TRBJ2-1; perhaps TRBD1 as D (5 bases). The CDR3 is 14 residues long. The germline V gene has CDR1 SGHRS and CDR2 YFSETQ. V lost 0 bases to trimming and J lost 9 bases, with 13 bases between them. CDR3 loop: CASSLGTSVGEQFF. The CDR3, as DNA: TGCGCCAGCAGCTTGGGGACATCGGTCGGTGAGCAGTTCTTC.

Turning to this clone: One end of the junction fails to match germline, which may point to a read error. The chain is built from TRBV13 and TRBJ2-7, with 11 positions matching TRBD2. CDR1 is PRHDT, CDR2 FYEKMQ, per germline (reference sequence). CDR3 size: 13 residues. The CDR3 bases are TGTGCCAGCAGCTTCCAGACTAGCGGGAAGACTGTTTTC. It translates to CASSFQTSGKTVF.

The V and J genes are TRBV5-1 and TRBJ2-5, with 8 bases that match TRBD1. The V and J ends lost 7 bases and 4 bases, in that order; junction bases with no gene match: 9. This CDR3 contains 14 residues. Germline values: CDR1 SGHRS, CDR2 YFSETQ. The DNA of the CDR3 is TGCGCCAGCCGCACCGGACAGGGTGTAGAGACCCAGTACTTC. Translation gives CASRTGQGVETQYF.

This rearrangement joins TRBV27 to TRBJ1-5; 8 bases are a match to TRBD1. Germline-derived CDR1 and CDR2 are MNHEY and SMNVEV (reference sequence). Trimming took 6 bases from V and 1 from J; bases not matched to a gene: 8. This CDR3 spans 16 amino acids. The CDR3 DNA sequence: TGTGCCAGCAGCGTTGGACAGGGCTTAAGCAATCAGCCCCAGCATTTT. This encodes CASSVGQGLSNQPQHF.